The clone carrying this T cell receptor (beta chain) occurred a few times. Its antigen is as yet unknown. These data originate in a study of regulatory T cells in long-lasting Graves disease. Study-level points and caveats: Favored usage of TRBV28, TRBJ1-2 and TRBJ2-5 was recorded in persistent disease.

The CDR3 has 17 amino acids. The germline CDR1 and CDR2 sequences are MGHRA and YSYEKL. J gave up 5 bases and V 1 base, and 6 bases lay outside the gene matches. iRepertoire HTBI primers and Arm-PCR of CDR3 regions built TCR beta libraries. Via MiXCR, TCRdb re-called the multiplex PCR reads, giving one row per CDR3 protein. Of about 420,000 distinct CDR3 sequences in the sample, 16% were seen once. Sample time point: newly diagnosed GD, antithyroid drugs for less than 3 months. Scientists built the TCR library using RNA that was extracted from PBMCs. The same sample was also used in a study of T cells in Graves' hyperthyroidism and ophthalmopathy. Turning to that study: Graves' hyperthyroidism qualified as stable when ophthalmopathy did not progress within 18 months. HTBI primers were employed in a first-round RT-PCR of the TCR CDR3.

The material was peripheral blood mononuclear cells (PBMCs), obtained at new diagnosis, from a patient treated with antithyroid drugs. This clonotype originated in a young woman with Graves disease. The chain has TRBV4-1 and TRBJ2-2; 11 bases are shared with TRBD2. CDR3 amino acids: CASSQGVAGGSTGELFF. For the CDR3, the DNA is TGCGCCAGCAGCCAAGGGGTAGCGGGAGGGAGTACCGGGGAGCTGTTTTTT.